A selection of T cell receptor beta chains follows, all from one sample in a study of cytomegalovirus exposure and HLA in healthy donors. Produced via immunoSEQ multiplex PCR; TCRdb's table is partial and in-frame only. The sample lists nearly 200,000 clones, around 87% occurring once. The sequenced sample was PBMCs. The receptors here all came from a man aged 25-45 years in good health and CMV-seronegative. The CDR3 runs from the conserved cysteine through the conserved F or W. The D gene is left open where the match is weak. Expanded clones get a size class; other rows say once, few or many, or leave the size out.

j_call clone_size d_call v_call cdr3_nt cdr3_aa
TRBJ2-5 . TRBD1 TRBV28 TGTGCCACCGTCCGAGACAGGGTGTCAAAGACCCAGTACTTC CATVRDRVSKTQYF
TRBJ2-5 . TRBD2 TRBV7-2 TGTGCCAGCAGCTTAACTAGCGGGAGGCTAGAGACCCAGTACTTC CASSLTSGRLETQYF
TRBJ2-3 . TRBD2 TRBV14 TGTGCCAGCAGCCAAGATCTCCGGGGGGTTACAGATACGCAGTATTTT CASSQDLRGVTDTQYF
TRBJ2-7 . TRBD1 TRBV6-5 TGTGCCAGCAGTTATCCGACAGGGACCTCCTACGAGCAGTACTTC CASSYPTGTSYEQYF
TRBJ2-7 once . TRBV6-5 TGTGTCAGCAGGAACAGGGGGGGTAAGGGGTACGAGCAGTACTTC CVSRNRGGKGYEQYF
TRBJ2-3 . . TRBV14 TGTGCCAGCAGCCGCGGGACAGATACGCAGTATTTT CASSRGTDTQYF
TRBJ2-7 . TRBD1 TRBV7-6 TGTGCCAGCAGCCCAACCGGGACAGGGGGCGAGCAGTACTTC CASSPTGTGGEQYF
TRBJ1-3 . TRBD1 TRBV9 TGTGCCAGCAGCGTCGGGACAGGGGCCTCTGGAAACACCATATATTTT CASSVGTGASGNTIYF
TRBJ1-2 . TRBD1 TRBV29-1 TGCAGCGTTGAAGGGGGACAGGGGAGATTGTATGGCTACACCTTC CSVEGGQGRLYGYTF
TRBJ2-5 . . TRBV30 TGTGCCTGGAGTGTACCCGTCAGGGGAATATGTGGGGAGACCCAGTACTTC CAWSVPVRGICGETQYF
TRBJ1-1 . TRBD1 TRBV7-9 TGTGCCAGCAGCAGATGGACAGGGGGCGCCGGGCACACTGAAGCTTTCTTT CASSRWTGGAGHTEAFF
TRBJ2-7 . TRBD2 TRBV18 TGTGCCAGCTCTCGTCCGGGACTAGCGGGGGCCCCTCTTGGAGGCGAGCAGTACTTC CASSRPGLAGAPLGGEQYF
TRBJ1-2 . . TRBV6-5 TGTGCCAGCAGCCCCGGGGGGGCGAGATATGGCTACACCTTC CASSPGGARYGYTF
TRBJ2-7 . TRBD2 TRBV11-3 TGTGCCAGCAGCCTCGGCGGGCTAGCGGGCTACGAGCAGTACTTC CASSLGGLAGYEQYF
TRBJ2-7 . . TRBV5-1 TGCGCCAGCAGCCTTGGGGCTGGGCAGGTGGGCTACGAGCAGTACTTC CASSLGAGQVGYEQYF
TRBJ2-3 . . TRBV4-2 TGTGCCAGCAGCCAAGAAAGGGTCGACGGGGGAGCCTATACGCAGTATTTT CASSQERVDGGAYTQYF